These T cell receptor beta chains were read from a single sample in a study of cytomegalovirus exposure and HLA in healthy donors. Here immunoSEQ multiplex PCR was the method, and the copy in TCRdb shows in-frame clones only, minus some. The sample holds more than 140,000 clones, approximately 79% seen once. The sample consisted of PBMCs. Receptor source: a male donor in good health and CMV-seronegative. Each CDR3 is given with its conserved first and last residue. The D gene is left open where the match is weak. Part of the rows lack a size; the others show once, few, many or a class for expanded clones.

V gene	clone size	D gene	J gene	CDR3 protein	CDR3 DNA
TRBV4-3	few	TRBD1	TRBJ2-2	CASSPGQGTGELFF	TGCGCCAGCAGCCCGGGACAGGGTACCGGGGAGCTGTTTTTT
TRBV10-3	few	-	TRBJ2-7	CAISGPGTGPYEQYF	TGTGCCATCAGTGGGCCCGGGACTGGCCCCTACGAGCAGTACTTC
TRBV7-2	-	TRBD2	TRBJ2-7	CASSLEASGSNEQYF	TGTGCCAGCAGCTTAGAGGCTAGCGGGAGCAACGAGCAGTACTTC
TRBV7-9	-	-	TRBJ2-2	CASSLRGSTGELFF	TGTGCCAGCAGCTTAAGGGGGTCCACCGGGGAGCTGTTTTTT
TRBV2	once	-	TRBJ1-1	CASSLKGESAEAFF	TGTGCCAGCAGTCTCAAAGGGGAAAGCGCTGAAGCTTTCTTT
TRBV7-2	-	-	TRBJ2-5	CASSFPNEGTQYF	TGTGCCAGCAGCTTCCCAAATGAGGGGACCCAGTACTTC
TRBV29-1	-	TRBD1	TRBJ1-5	CSVEDVRGAQHF	TGCAGCGTTGAAGATGTCAGGGGGGCCCAGCATTTT
TRBV6-1	-	-	TRBJ1-1	CASSALQGNTEAFF	TGTGCCAGCTCAGCTTTGCAGGGTAACACTGAAGCTTTCTTT
TRBV19	-	TRBD1	TRBJ2-7	CASSIDDRAAYEQYF	TGTGCCAGTAGTATAGACGACAGGGCCGCCTACGAGCAGTACTTC
TRBV2	-	TRBD1	TRBJ2-7	CASSLGQGASYEQYF	TGTGCCAGCAGCCTCGGACAGGGGGCCTCCTACGAGCAGTACTTC
TRBV21-1	-	-	TRBJ1-2	CASSERGSGSSYGYTF	TGTGCCAGCAGCGAAAGGGGGTCAGGTAGTAGTTATGGCTACACCTTC
TRBV27	-	TRBD1	TRBJ2-7	CASTPRDRRPYEQYF	TGTGCCAGCACCCCCCGGGACAGGCGCCCCTACGAGCAGTACTTC
TRBV6-5	-	TRBD1	TRBJ1-2	CASSYSVQGVGGYTF	TGTGCCAGCAGTTACTCGGTACAGGGGGTAGGTGGCTACACCTTC
TRBV4-2	few	-	TRBJ2-3	CASSQEGGRYTDTQYF	TGTGCCAGCAGCCAAGAGGGAGGACGGTACACAGATACGCAGTATTTT
TRBV9	-	TRBD2	TRBJ2-1	CASSVTPSGGTYNEQFF	TGTGCCAGCAGCGTAACGCCTAGCGGGGGGACCTACAATGAGCAATTCTTC
TRBV14	few	TRBD2	TRBJ2-7	CASSATSGSPYEQYF	TGTGCCAGCAGCGCCACTAGCGGGAGCCCCTACGAGCAGTACTTC
TRBV4-3	-	-	TRBJ2-1	CASSQDQFQGQFF	TGCGCCAGCAGCCAAGATCAATTCCAGGGCCAGTTCTTC
TRBV5-4	-	-	TRBJ2-7	CASTRQARAF	TGTGCCAGCACCAGACAGGCCCGGGCCTTC
TRBV7-2	-	TRBD1	TRBJ2-6	CASSGTGAGANVLTF	TGTGCCAGCAGCGGTACAGGGGCTGGGGCCAACGTCCTGACTTTC
TRBV9	-	-	TRBJ2-1	CASSVLGGGVNEQFF	TGTGCCAGCAGCGTCCTCGGAGGGGGGGTCAATGAGCAGTTCTTC
TRBV7-9	-	-	TRBJ2-7	CSSSLYSGIHEQYF	TGTTCCAGCAGCTTATATTCAGGGATCCACGAGCAGTACTTC
TRBV28	-	-	TRBJ2-1	CASSSTGLGYNEQFF	TGTGCCAGCAGTTCGACAGGATTGGGGTACAATGAGCAGTTCTTC
TRBV5-6	-	TRBD1	TRBJ2-7	CASSIDRGLLWEPWEQYF	TGTGCCAGCAGCATCGACAGGGGGCTTCTGTGGGAACCATGGGAGCAGTACTTC
TRBV7-6	-	TRBD2	TRBJ2-7	CASSLSGGASYEQYF	TGTGCCAGCAGCTTGAGCGGGGGGGCGTCCTACGAGCAGTACTTC
TRBV7-2	-	TRBD2	TRBJ2-7	CASSFPPRTSGGANEQYF	TGTGCCAGCAGCTTCCCCCCCAGGACTAGCGGGGGGGCCAACGAGCAGTACTTC
TRBV6-6	once	-	TRBJ1-5	CASTLRDYNQPQHF	TGTGCCAGCACCCTACGAGACTATAATCAGCCCCAGCATTTT